This T cell receptor beta chain was sequenced in a study of blood T cell repertoires in COVID-19. Looking at the study overall: Sources were T cells, B-cell-depleted T cells, or PBMCs; the material itself was cDNA or gDNA.

The CDR3 runs 15 residues. The germline CDR1 and CDR2 sequences are SGHRS and YFSETQ. V was clipped by 1 base and J by 1 base, with 10 bases between them. This clone has a single count. Profiled with immunoSEQ multiplex PCR; TCRdb holds only in-frame clones, not every one. The table records approximately 280,000 clones, approximately 78% of them present only once. All enrollees were about 18 to 100 years old and from fewer than 25 US areas. Participants' own reports of clinical history determined their cohort assignment. The sample consisted of PBMCs or T cells enriched from blood (not recorded which). The receptor's source is a middle-aged man who had been exposed to COVID-19. The chain has TRBV5-1 and TRBJ2-3, with D possibly being TRBD2 (5 bases). CDR3 region: CASSLRGMGTDTQYF. The CDR3 coding sequence is TGCGCCAGCAGCTTGCGGGGAATGGGCACAGATACGCAGTATTTT.